A selection of T cell receptor beta chains follows, all from one sample in a study of blood T cells in healthy people across ages. TCRdb processed the 5' RACE reads anew with MiXCR; each CDR3 protein has one entry. Of some 900,000 distinct CDR3 sequences in the sample, roughly 48% are singletons; the top ten hold about an eighth. The sample comprised blood. The origin of the receptors is a man aged 25 to 40 in good health. Both conserved end residues are part of each CDR3. A row's size may be missing; if present it is once, few, many or a size class.

v_call	j_call	clone_size	cdr3_aa
TRBV6-6	TRBJ2-7	.	CASSYSVAYEQYF
TRBV7-2	TRBJ2-3	few	CASSAGLAGTDTQYF
TRBV29-1	TRBJ1-1	few	CSVLEMNTEAFF
TRBV28	TRBJ2-7	.	CASSPKAGYRAEQYF
TRBV4-1	TRBJ2-5	.	CASSQVLWNEQYF
TRBV29-1	TRBJ1-2	.	CSVEGEVYGYTF
TRBV6-6	TRBJ2-3	once	CANKESTDTQYF
TRBV6-1	TRBJ2-1	few	CASTSAGGPIEQFF
TRBV10-3	TRBJ2-1	.	CAISEPLRTFGVSYNEQFF
TRBV20-1	TRBJ2-3	.	CSARSGRGMTDTQYF
TRBV5-1	TRBJ1-1	.	CASSLEQSSGTEAFF
TRBV4-2	TRBJ2-1	few	CASSQGGGGALNEQFF
TRBV2	TRBJ1-5	few	CASSESSSNQPQHF
TRBV9	TRBJ2-3	.	CASSVGIQGVTDTQYF
TRBV7-8	TRBJ1-1	.	CASSLEAGYTEAFF
TRBV7-3	TRBJ2-3	.	CASSLSAVTDTQYF
TRBV5-1	TRBJ2-3	.	CTSRPSGDTTDTQYF
TRBV7-2	TRBJ2-1	few	CASSLARLTSGVGNEQFF
TRBV30	TRBJ2-4	few	CAWSYGGEQYF
TRBV20-1	TRBJ2-5	.	CSANIAGGKETQYF
TRBV28	TRBJ2-7	few	CASSTTGTVIYEQYF
TRBV4-1	TRBJ1-2	.	CASSQGWTGDYGYTF
TRBV9	TRBJ2-3	.	CASSVLGLAGGRFTDTQYF
TRBV6-5	TRBJ2-7	many	CASSYSTGVYEQYF
TRBV27	TRBJ1-5	.	CASSLFPGGGNQPQHF
TRBV20-1	TRBJ2-2	.	CSAKAGGLNTGELFF
TRBV3-1	TRBJ2-2	.	CASSYGHSNTGELFF
TRBV2	TRBJ2-7	once	CASSDRVEGEQYF
TRBV12-5	TRBJ2-1	.	CASGWDSGANEQFF
TRBV7-9	TRBJ2-7	many	CATKAGPTYEQYF
TRBV7-8	TRBJ2-4	few	CASSLWDRAMTKNIQYF
TRBV5-1	TRBJ2-3	few	CASSGGGTTDTQYF
TRBV5-1	TRBJ2-5	few	CASSSKTGWEETQYF
TRBV20-1	TRBJ2-7	many	CSARDPGSSYEQYF
TRBV6-5	TRBJ2-1	.	CVSRDGTYNEQFF
TRBV5-1	TRBJ2-3	.	CASSAGGAPDTQYF
TRBV7-9	TRBJ2-5	few	CASSLISQGRETQYF
TRBV4-1	TRBJ2-7	few	CASSQDSGFYEQYF
TRBV5-5	TRBJ1-1	.	CASSLERWNTEAFF
TRBV5-1	TRBJ1-1	.	CASSFIQGMNTEAFF
TRBV4-1	TRBJ2-4	.	CASSQQGTARENIQYF